This record looks at one T cell receptor beta chain sequence and its context. Trimming left V 8 bases short and J 1 base short, with 8 bases between. The CDR3 spans 12 residues. RNA in amounts of roughly 0.5 to 1 ug was reverse transcribed with random hexamers. Via MiXCR, TCRdb re-called the immunoSEQ multiplex PCR reads, giving one row per CDR3 protein. The sample lists tens of thousands of distinct CDR3 sequences, about 93% occurring once. The data were taken from a study of CD8 T cells in Susac syndrome. This chain uses TRBV6-7 with TRBJ1-2, with D hard to call. TRBV6-7 is assigned to the ORF class and has an uncertain function. The sequence came from a human donor with Susac syndrome. The source material was CD4+ T cells from PBMCs. The CDR3 DNA reads TGTGCCAGCCACACCGATAACTATGGCTACACCTTC. Its protein is CASHTDNYGYTF.